These T cell receptor beta chains were read from a single sample in a study of blood T cell repertoires in COVID-19. Repertoires were generated with immunoSEQ multiplex PCR, while TCRdb's copy carries only in-frame clones and drops some. Here the sample spans fewer than 350,000 clones, 70% to 90% being singletons. The sequenced material came from peripheral blood. The receptors were gathered from a man between 18 and 29 years old with active or convalescent COVID-19. Each CDR3 is given with its conserved first and last residue. The D gene is left open where the match is weak. Only part of the rows carry a size: once, few, many, or a class if the clone is expanded.

V gene: TRBV5-1; D gene: TRBD1; clone size: -; J gene: TRBJ1-1; CDR3 DNA: TGCGCCACATCCCCCAAACAGGGGGCCCCCCGGGACACTGAAGCTTTCTTT; CDR3 protein: CATSPKQGAPRDTEAFF
V gene: TRBV5-1; D gene: -; clone size: few; J gene: TRBJ2-7; CDR3 DNA: TGCGCCAGCAGCTTGGGACCAGTGGGAGGTTCGCTCGAGCAGTACTTC; CDR3 protein: CASSLGPVGGSLEQYF
V gene: TRBV12-3/TRBV12-4; D gene: -; clone size: -; J gene: TRBJ1-1; CDR3 DNA: TGTGCCACCTTCGTCCTGGGGAGGGCTGAAGCTTTCTTT; CDR3 protein: CATFVLGRAEAFF
V gene: TRBV9; D gene: -; clone size: -; J gene: TRBJ2-5; CDR3 DNA: TGTGCCAGCAGCGCCGGTGGGCCGATTCAAGAGACCCAGTACTTC; CDR3 protein: CASSAGGPIQETQYF
V gene: TRBV4-2; D gene: -; clone size: -; J gene: TRBJ2-1; CDR3 DNA: TGTGCCAGCAGTTTGCCCCCTAGTGAGCAGTTCTTC; CDR3 protein: CASSLPPSEQFF
V gene: TRBV6-2/TRBV6-3; D gene: -; clone size: -; J gene: TRBJ1-5; CDR3 DNA: TGTGCCAGCAGTTACTCGAGCCCGGGGTCAAATCAGCCCCAGCATTTT; CDR3 protein: CASSYSSPGSNQPQHF
V gene: TRBV7-9; D gene: -; clone size: many; J gene: TRBJ2-4; CDR3 DNA: TGTGCCAGCAGCAAGGCGCGGGGTATGGCCAAAAACATTCAGTACTTC; CDR3 protein: CASSKARGMAKNIQYF
V gene: TRBV2; D gene: -; clone size: -; J gene: TRBJ1-1; CDR3 DNA: TGTGCCAGCAGTACCTGGGAAAGAGGGACTGAAGCTTTCTTT; CDR3 protein: CASSTWERGTEAFF
V gene: TRBV6-5; D gene: -; clone size: few; J gene: TRBJ1-5; CDR3 DNA: TGTGCCCGGGGCAATCAGCCCCAGCATTTT; CDR3 protein: CARGNQPQHF
V gene: TRBV2; D gene: TRBD2; clone size: once; J gene: TRBJ2-3; CDR3 DNA: TGTGCCAGCAGCGGGACTACCGTCGGGGATACGCAGTATTTT; CDR3 protein: CASSGTTVGDTQYF
V gene: TRBV29-1; D gene: -; clone size: -; J gene: TRBJ1-2; CDR3 DNA: TGCAGCGTTGTAGACCCCGCGGGGGCAGAGGGCTACACCTTC; CDR3 protein: CSVVDPAGAEGYTF